This is a list of T cell receptor beta chains from one sample in a study of vaccination effects on CD4 cells after COVID-19. Their recognized antigens are unknown. TCRdb keeps only in-frame clones here, not all; method: immunoSEQ multiplex PCR. The sample carries tens of thousands of clones, around 69% recorded once. Sequences were derived from CD4+ T cells from PBMCs cultured with HCoV-229E spike peptides, sampled after COVID-19 vaccination. The receptors derive from a human donor who received a COVID-19 vaccine. Both conserved end residues are part of each CDR3. The D gene is left open where the match is weak. Clone size is given for some rows only: seen once, a few or many times, or a class if the clone is expanded.

size: once; D: TRBD2; J: TRBJ2-3; V: TRBV7-3; CDR3: CASSPGSGGSTDTQYF; DNA: TGTGCCAGCTCCCCCGGTAGCGGGGGGAGCACAGATACGCAGTATTTT
size: -; D: -; J: TRBJ1-1; V: TRBV10-3; CDR3: CAISESGALNTEAFF; DNA: TGTGCCATCAGTGAGTCGGGGGCCCTGAACACTGAAGCTTTCTTT
size: -; D: TRBD2; J: TRBJ2-5; V: TRBV18; CDR3: CASSLQRGGQETQYF; DNA: TGTGCCAGCTCACTTCAGCGGGGGGGCCAAGAGACCCAGTACTTC
size: few; D: TRBD2; J: TRBJ2-5; V: TRBV7-9; CDR3: CASSLGGTSGVQETQYF; DNA: TGTGCCAGCAGCTTAGGAGGGACTAGCGGGGTTCAAGAGACCCAGTACTTC
size: -; D: TRBD1; J: TRBJ1-2; V: TRBV18; CDR3: CASSPRTGEEYGYTF; DNA: TGTGCCAGCTCACCGAGGACAGGGGAGGAGTATGGCTACACCTTC
size: -; D: -; J: TRBJ2-3; V: TRBV5-4; CDR3: CASSLLQDGTDTQYF; DNA: TGTGCCAGCAGCTTGTTACAGGATGGCACAGATACGCAGTATTTT
size: few; D: -; J: TRBJ1-1; V: TRBV11-2; CDR3: CASSLESLTQAFF; DNA: TGTGCCAGCAGCTTAGAGTCCTTGACACAAGCTTTCTTT
size: once; D: TRBD1; J: TRBJ1-3; V: TRBV19; CDR3: CASSTSSGGSGNTIYF; DNA: TGTGCCAGTAGTACCTCCTCAGGGGGCTCTGGAAACACCATATATTTT
size: once; D: -; J: TRBJ2-2; V: TRBV24-1; CDR3: CATSDFSTGELFF; DNA: TGTGCCACCAGTGACTTTTCCACCGGGGAGCTGTTTTTT
size: few; D: -; J: TRBJ2-2; V: TRBV7-2; CDR3: CASSLAQITGELFF; DNA: TGTGCCAGCAGCTTAGCGCAGATCACCGGGGAGCTGTTTTTT